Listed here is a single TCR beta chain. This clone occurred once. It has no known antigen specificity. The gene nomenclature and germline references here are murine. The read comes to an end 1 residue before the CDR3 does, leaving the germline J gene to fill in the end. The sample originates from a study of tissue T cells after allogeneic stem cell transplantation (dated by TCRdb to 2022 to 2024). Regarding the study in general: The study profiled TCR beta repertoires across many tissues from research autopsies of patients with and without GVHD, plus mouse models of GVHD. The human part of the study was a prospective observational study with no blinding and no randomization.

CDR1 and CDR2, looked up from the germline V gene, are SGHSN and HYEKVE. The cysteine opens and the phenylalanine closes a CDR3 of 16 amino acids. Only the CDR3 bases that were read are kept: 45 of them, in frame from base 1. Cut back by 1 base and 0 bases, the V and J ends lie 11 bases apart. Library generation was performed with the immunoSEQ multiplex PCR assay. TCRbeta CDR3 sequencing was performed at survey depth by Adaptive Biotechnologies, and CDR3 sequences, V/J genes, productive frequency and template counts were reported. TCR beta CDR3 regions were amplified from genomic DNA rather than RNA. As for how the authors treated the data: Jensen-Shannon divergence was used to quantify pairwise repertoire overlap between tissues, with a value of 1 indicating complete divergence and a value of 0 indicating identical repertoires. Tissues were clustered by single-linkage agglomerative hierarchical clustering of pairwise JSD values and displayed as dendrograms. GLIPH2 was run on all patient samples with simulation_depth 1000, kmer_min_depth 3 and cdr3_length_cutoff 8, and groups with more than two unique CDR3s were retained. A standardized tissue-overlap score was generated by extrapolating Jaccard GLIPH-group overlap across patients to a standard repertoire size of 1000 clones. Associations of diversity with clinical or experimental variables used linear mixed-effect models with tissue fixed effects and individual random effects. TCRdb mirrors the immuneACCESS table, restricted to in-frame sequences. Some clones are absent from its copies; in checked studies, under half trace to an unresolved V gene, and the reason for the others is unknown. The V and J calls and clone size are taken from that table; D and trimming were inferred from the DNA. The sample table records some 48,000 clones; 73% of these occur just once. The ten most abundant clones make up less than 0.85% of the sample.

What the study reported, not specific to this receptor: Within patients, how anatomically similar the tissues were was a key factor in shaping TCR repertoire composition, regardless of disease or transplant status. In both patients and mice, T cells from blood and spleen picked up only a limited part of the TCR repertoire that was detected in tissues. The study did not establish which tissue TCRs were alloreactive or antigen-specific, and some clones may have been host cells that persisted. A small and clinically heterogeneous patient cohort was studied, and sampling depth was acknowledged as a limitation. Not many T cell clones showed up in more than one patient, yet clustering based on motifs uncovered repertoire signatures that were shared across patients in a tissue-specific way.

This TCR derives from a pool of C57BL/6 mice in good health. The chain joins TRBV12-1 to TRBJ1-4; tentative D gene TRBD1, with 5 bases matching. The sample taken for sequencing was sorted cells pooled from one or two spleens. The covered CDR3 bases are TGTGCCAGCTCTCTTTCCGGGACGGTTTCCAACGAAAGATTATTT. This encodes CASSLSGTVSNERLF. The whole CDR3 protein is CASSLSGTVSNERLFF.